These 18 T cell receptor beta chains came from one sample sequenced in a study of blood T cell repertoires in COVID-19. Sequencing was performed with immunoSEQ multiplex PCR; in TCRdb, only in-frame clones are kept and a portion is missing. The sample has roughly 100,000 clones; about 88% are singletons. The specimen sequenced was peripheral blood. These receptors were collected from a man aged 50 to 59 with active or convalescent COVID-19.

This clone was observed a few times. The chain couples TRBV5-1 to TRBJ1-2, with 8 positions matching TRBD1. Per the germline V gene, CDR1 is SGHRS and CDR2 is YFSETQ. V shed 0 bases and J 7 bases; nucleotides not matched to a gene: 8. This CDR3 region has 15 residues. In nucleotides, the CDR3 is TGCGCCAGCAGCTTGGCCAAGAGACAGGGGTTTGGCTACACCTTC. It codes for CASSLAKRQGFGYTF.

The chain employs TRBV27 and TRBJ1-5, with D unclear. The V and J ends lost 6 bases and 6 bases respectively, with 12 bases between them. Looked up from germline, CDR1 is MNHEY and CDR2 is SMNVEV (reference sequence). The CDR3 contains 13 residues. This chain's CDR3 is CASSQGLVQPQHF. CDR3 nucleotide sequence: TGTGCCAGCAGCCAAGGACTGGTTCAGCCCCAGCATTTT.

This clone was picked up a small number of times. The rearrangement uses TRBV6-5 and TRBJ1-4, with 10 bases aligning to TRBD1. The CDR3 loop spans 15 amino acids. Germline V lookup: CDR1 MNHEY, CDR2 SVGAGI. V lost 6 bases, J lost 8 bases, and 9 bases stayed unmatched. CDR3 sequence reads: CASRANDRGLEKLFF. The CDR3 bases are TGTGCCAGCAGAGCCAATGACAGGGGGCTGGAAAAACTGTTTTTT.

The chain combines TRBV28 with TRBJ1-1, with D possibly TRBD1 on 6 matching bases. Trimming cost V 0 bases and J 4 bases, with 18 bases left between them. This CDR3 comprises 17 residues. Germline V gene sequence: CDR1 MDHEN, CDR2 SYDVKM. The CDR3 DNA reads as TGTGCCAGCAGTTTATGGGGACAAGGTGAGGGTAGCACTGAAGCTTTCTTT. It translates to CASSLWGQGEGSTEAFF.

This clone was picked up a small number of times. This chain's CDR3 is CASTAQSSGNTIYF. The CDR3, as DNA: TGTGCCAGCACCGCACAGAGCTCTGGAAACACCATATATTTT. This chain connects TRBV9 to TRBJ1-3; D remains ambiguous. CDR3 length: 14 amino acids. Germline V lookup: CDR1 SGDLS, CDR2 YYNGEE. Trimming pared 6 bases from V and 0 bases from J, leaving 10 bases between.

The chain links TRBV9 to TRBJ2-1, with TRBD2 as a possible D gene (6 bases). Trimming left V 4 bases short and J 0 bases short, with 14 bases between. Germline CDR1 and CDR2: SGDLS and YYNGEE. The CDR3 contains 16 residues. The CDR3 is CASSPRDFGSYNEQFF. DNA for the CDR3: TGTGCCAGCAGCCCCCGGGACTTTGGCTCCTACAATGAGCAGTTCTTC. The full variable domain, rest sourced from reference TRBV9 and TRBJ2-1, is DSGVTQTPKHLITATGQRVTLRCSPRSGDLSVYWYQQSLDQGLQFLIQYYNGEERAKGNILERFSAQQFPDLHSELNLSSLELGDSALYFCASSPRDFGSYNEQFFGPGTRLTVL.

V is TRBV18 and J is TRBJ1-3, with D perhaps TRBD1 (5 bases). Germline V CDR1 and CDR2: KGHSH, LQKENI. This CDR3 comprises 14 residues. V was clipped by 3 bases and J by 0 bases, with 6 bases between them. CDR3 nucleotides: TGTGCCAGCTCACCGGGGGGCTCTGGAAACACCATATATTTT. It translates to CASSPGGSGNTIYF.

The genes are TRBV30 and TRBJ1-2; no clear D. This CDR3 has 11 residues. From germline, CDR1 is GTSNPN and CDR2 SVGIG (reference sequence). Trimming took 1 base from V and 4 from J, leaving 4 bases between them. This CDR3 is CAWSAGYGYTF. DNA of the CDR3: TGTGCCTGGAGTGCCGGCTATGGCTACACCTTC.

CDR3 residues: CASSVVDGGSTDTQYF. For the CDR3, the DNA is TGTGCCAGCAGCGTAGTCGACGGGGGGAGCACAGATACGCAGTATTTT. V gene TRBV9 combines with J gene TRBJ2-3; 7 bases align to TRBD2. The CDR3 loop spans 16 amino acids. J lost 0 bases, V lost 0 bases, and 4 bases had no gene match. Germline V gene sequence: CDR1 SGDLS, CDR2 YYNGEE.

The rearrangement links TRBV3-1 (or the pseudogene TRBV3-2) to TRBJ2-3; weak D call: TRBD1 (6 bases). V gave up 5 bases and J gave up 1 base, with 10 bases separating them. CDR3 length equals 14 residues. Looked up from germline, CDR1 is LGHDT and CDR2 is YNNKEL (reference sequence). The DNA for the CDR3 is TGTGCCAGCAGCGAGGGGGTGGGCACAGATACGCAGTATTTT. It translates to CASSEGVGTDTQYF.

The rearrangement links TRBV7-2 to TRBJ1-2; the D gene is possibly TRBD1 (6 bases). Trimming took off 5 bases at V and 1 base at J, with 17 bases between the two ends. Germline-derived CDR1 and CDR2 are SGHTA and FQGNSA. This CDR3 region has 16 residues. The CDR3: CASSPGGSGDNYGYTF. DNA of the CDR3: TGTGCCAGCAGCCCCGGGGGGTCAGGGGATAACTATGGCTACACCTTC. The whole variable domain, remainder taken from reference TRBV7-2 and TRBJ1-2, is GAGVSQSPSNKVTEKGKDVELRCDPISGHTALYWYRQSLGQGLEFLIYFQGNSAPDKSGLPSDRFSAERTGGSVSTLTIQRTQQEDSAVYLCASSPGGSGDNYGYTFGSGTRLTVV.

The chain combines TRBV30 with TRBJ1-2; 7 positions agree with TRBD1. The trim removed 5 bases at V and 5 bases at J, leaving 11 bases unmatched. Per germline, CDR1 GTSNPN and CDR2 SVGIG (reference sequence). This CDR3 contains 14 residues. Written as DNA, the CDR3 is TGTGCCTGGGACCAGGGGACAGATTTTTATGGCTACACCTTC. This codes for CAWDQGTDFYGYTF.

This clone came up a few times. The chain recombines TRBV28 with TRBJ1-1, with 8 bases fitting TRBD1. CDR3 length: 18 amino acids. The trim removed 0 bases at V and 5 bases at J, leaving 14 bases unmatched. Looked up from germline, CDR1 is MDHEN and CDR2 is SYDVKM. The CDR3 nucleotides are TGTGCCAGCAGTTTATGGGACAGGGCCCAGCGATTCCGGACTGAAGCTTTCTTT. Protein: CASSLWDRAQRFRTEAFF. Complete variable domain (other parts from reference TRBV28 and TRBJ1-1): DVKVTQSSRYLVKRTGEKVFLECVQDMDHENMFWYRQDPGLGLRLIYFSYDVKMKEKGDIPEGYSVSREKKERFSLILESASTNQTSMYLCASSLWDRAQRFRTEAFFGQGTRLTVV.

This chain joins TRBV5-3 and TRBJ2-1; possibly TRBD1 for D (6 bases). TRBV5-3 is placed among ORFs of uncertain function. V lost 0 bases and J 6 bases, leaving 13 bases between the germline ends. CDR3 length: 15 residues. The CDR3 nucleotides are TGTGCCAGAAGCTTGGGGGCAGGGGTTGGCAATGAGCAGTTCTTC. Amino acids: CARSLGAGVGNEQFF.

The chain links TRBV28 to TRBJ1-2; 7 positions match TRBD1. This CDR3 comprises 14 residues. Germline V gene sequence: CDR1 MDHEN, CDR2 SYDVKM. J was trimmed by 5 bases and V by 6 bases; bases with no gene match: 9. The CDR3 DNA reads as TGTGCCAGCAGCCCCTCGGACAGGCCTTATGGCTACACCTTC. Its translation is CASSPSDRPYGYTF.

This rearrangement joins TRBV7-9 to TRBJ2-1, with D uncertain. This CDR3 comprises 14 residues. The germline CDR1 and CDR2 sequences are SEHNR and FQNEAQ (reference sequence). V gave up 5 bases and J gave up 4 bases, with 12 bases separating them. The CDR3 DNA reads TGTGCCAGCAGCCCTAGTCGGGTTTACAATGAGCAGTTCTTC. It encodes CASSPSRVYNEQFF.

V usage is TRBV5-1 and J usage is TRBJ1-5, with D possibly being TRBD1 (6 bases). Deletions cut 3 bases from V and 2 bases from J, with 9 bases between. The CDR3 is 14 amino acids. CDR1 is SGHRS and CDR2 is YFSETQ in the germline V gene. DNA of the CDR3: TGCGCCAGCAGCTCAGGGGTGGGCAATCAGCCCCAGCATTTT. As protein: CASSSGVGNQPQHF.

The chain uses TRBV19 and TRBJ1-5; D gene uncertain. CDR1 and CDR2 from the germline V gene are LNHDA and SQIVND (reference sequence). Trimming took 6 bases from V and 3 from J, leaving 12 bases between them. The CDR3 totals 14 residues. The CDR3, as DNA: TGTGCCAGTAGAGCCTCCTTGTACAATCAGCCCCAGCATTTT. Its protein product is CASRASLYNQPQHF.